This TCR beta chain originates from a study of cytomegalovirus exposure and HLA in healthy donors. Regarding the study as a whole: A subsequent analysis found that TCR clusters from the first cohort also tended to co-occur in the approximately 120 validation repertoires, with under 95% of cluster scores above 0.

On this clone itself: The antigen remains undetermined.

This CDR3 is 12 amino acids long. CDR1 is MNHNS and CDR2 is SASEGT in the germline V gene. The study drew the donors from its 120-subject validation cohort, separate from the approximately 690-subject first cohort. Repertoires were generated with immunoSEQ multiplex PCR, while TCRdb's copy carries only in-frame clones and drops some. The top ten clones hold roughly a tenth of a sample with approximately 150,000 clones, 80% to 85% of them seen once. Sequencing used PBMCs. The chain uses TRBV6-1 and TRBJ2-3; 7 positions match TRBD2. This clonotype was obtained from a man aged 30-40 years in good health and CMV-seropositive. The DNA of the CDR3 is TGTGCAGTCAGCGGGGCCACAGATACGCAGTATTTT. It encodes CAVSGATDTQYF.